This T cell receptor (beta chain) is from a study of sequential checkpoint blockade in melanoma. Study summary: Randomization was 1:1 between first-line nivolumab→ipilimumab and ipilimumab→nivolumab.

This clone was observed a single time. CDR1 is SEHNR and CDR2 is FQNEAQ in the germline V gene (reference sequence). The CDR3 extends over 15 amino acids. Trimming took 4 bases from V and 6 from J; bases not matched to a gene: 4. The sample's treatment: randomized to nivolumab then ipilimumab (arm A) or the reverse (arm B). PBMC sorting kept live CD3+CD8+ cells without CD19 or CD56. Profiling relied on immunoSEQ multiplex PCR, and the TCRdb table lists in-frame clones only, not all of them. Of around 19,000 clones listed, about four fifths are singletons. This TCR was recovered from a human donor with melanoma. The V gene is TRBV7-9, the J gene TRBJ1-4, with 11 positions matching TRBD1. The source was CD8+ T cells sorted from blood (inferred from file names), collected from a patient given nivolumab and ipilimumab in sequence. The CDR3 here is CASSSGQGADEKLFF. The CDR3 DNA is TGTGCCAGCAGCTCAGGACAGGGGGCTGATGAAAAACTGTTTTTT. The full variable domain, rest sourced from reference TRBV7-9 and TRBJ1-4, is DTGVSQNPRHKITKRGQNVTFRCDPISEHNRLYWYRQTLGQGPEFLTYFQNEAQLEKSRLLSDRFSAERPKGSFSTLEIQRTEQGDSAMYLCASSSGQGADEKLFFGSGTQLSVL.